The sequence of this T cell receptor beta chain was determined in a study of blood T cell repertoires in COVID-19. CDR3 length: 15 residues. Per the germline V gene, CDR1 is GTSNPN and CDR2 is SVGIG (reference sequence). Trimming took off 0 bases at V and 4 bases at J, with 15 bases between the two ends. Participants' own reports of clinical history determined their cohort assignment. Original analysis: The authors estimated nucleated cell counts from reference gene primer amplification. Sequenced by immunoSEQ multiplex PCR; TCRdb stores in-frame clones only, minus some. V, J and clone size reflect that table, while D and trimming were determined from the DNA. The sample has 200,000 to 300,000 clones, about nine tenths seen once.

V and J are TRBV30 and TRBJ1-2; D might be TRBD1 (5 bases). This TCR came from a woman aged 25 to 39 with acute COVID-19. Sequenced: PBMCs or T cells enriched from blood (not recorded which). CDR3: CAWSVRGGGGYGYTF. The CDR3 nucleotides are TGTGCCTGGAGTGTGCGGGGCGGTGGAGGCTATGGCTACACCTTC.